This note documents a single T cell receptor beta chain sequence. The CDR3 consists of 13 residues. Germline V gene sequence: CDR1 SGHAT, CDR2 FQNNGV. V lost 5 bases, J lost 4 bases, and 8 bases lay in between. The data were obtained in a study of blood T cell repertoires in COVID-19. Study overall: Samples representing acute and convalescent COVID-19 were sourced from the United States, Italy and Spain. T cells, B-cell-depleted T cells, or PBMCs supplied cDNA or gDNA.

Authors' methods: Scientists estimated how many nucleated cells there were by amplifying reference gene primers. This table comes from immunoSEQ multiplex PCR, and its TCRdb copy is limited to in-frame clones, with some not included. The DNA was the basis for D and trimming; V, J and clone size are from that table. Seen here are about 390,000 clones, approximately 89% observed once, and the top ten hold 2.3%. Recruited during active infection, patients (from Seattle) were subsequently followed longitudinally. This TCR came from a woman in her sixties or seventies with COVID-19, enrolled during active disease. This sequence joins TRBV11-2 and TRBJ1-4; D not resolved. The sample comprised peripheral blood. CDR3 in amino acids: CASSPGLNEKLFF. The DNA for the CDR3 is TGTGCCAGCAGCCCTGGACTTAATGAAAAACTGTTTTTT.